These 2 T cell receptor beta chains originate from one sample sequenced in a study of CD8+CD57+ T cells in acquired aplastic anemia. Profiles of TCR beta VDJ and CDR3 were generated from a genomic DNA template. One entry per CDR3 protein, called by TCRdb with MiXCR from the reads. The data show some 92,000 distinct CDR3 sequences, 55% to 80% seen once. Patients who underwent sequencing had shown CD8+CD57+ cell expansion by flow cytometry. Source material: sorted CD4+, CD8+, or CD8+CD57+ T cells (not recorded which) from PBMCs. Source of these receptors: a human donor with aplastic anemia.

The J gene is TRBJ2-5, the V gene TRBV20-1; tentative D call: TRBD2 (6 bases). Looked up from germline, CDR1 is DFQATT and CDR2 is SNEGSKA (reference sequence). The CDR3 contains 13 residues. The CDR3 DNA reads TGCAGCACCTCACAGCCCGCGGGGGAGACCCAGTACTTC. This translates into CSTSQPAGETQYF.

This clonotype was picked up one time. This chain connects TRBV20-1 to TRBJ2-3; 13 nucleotides line up with TRBD2. The CDR3 covers 19 residues. V was clipped by 3 bases and J by 1 base; unmatched bases: 13. Per the germline V gene, CDR1 is DFQATT and CDR2 is SNEGSKA (reference sequence). The DNA for the CDR3 is TGCAGTGCTAGTTACTTCGCCGTGGGACTAGCGGGGCGCACAGATACGCAGTATTTT. Translation gives CSASYFAVGLAGRTDTQYF.